These 32 T cell receptor beta chains came from one sample sequenced in a study of blood T cell repertoires in COVID-19 (dated by TCRdb to about 2020). Libraries came from the immunoSEQ multiplex PCR assay. The table was pulled from immuneACCESS by TCRdb, which kept in-frame rearrangements only. Such tables lose some clones; where checked, under half of the loss comes from unresolved V genes, and the rest has no known cause. The sample data list tens of thousands of clones, and 65% to 90% of these were observed just once. The leading ten clones occupy 6.3% of the sample. The sequencing sample was made of peripheral blood. These receptors were taken from a man older than 75 with COVID-19, enrolled during active disease.

V usage is TRBV5-1 and J usage is TRBJ1-4, with a weak D call TRBD1 (5 bases). V lost 1 base, J lost 7 bases, and 8 bases lay in between. The CDR3 runs to 13 residues. Germline assignment: CDR1 SGHRS and CDR2 YFSETQ. CDR3 bases: TGCGCCAGCAGCTTGCTAGGGGTTGAAAAACTGTTTTTT. It codes for CASSLLGVEKLFF.

In the case of this clone: The junction does not match germline at one end; this may be a read error. This chain connects TRBV4-2 to TRBJ2-7; 9 nucleotides match TRBD2. Germline V gene data show CDR1 as LGHNA and CDR2 as YNFKEQ. The CDR3 covers 14 residues. CDR3 bases: TGTGCCAGCACCCAAGCGGGGGGTGACTACGAGCAGTACTTC. Translation gives CASTQAGGDYEQYF.

The gene calls are TRBV5-1 and TRBJ2-6, with 7 bases fitting TRBD1. The germline gives CDR1 SGHRS, CDR2 YFSETQ. This CDR3 comprises 18 residues. V lost 4 bases and J lost 0; bases outside the gene matches: 10. Written as DNA, the CDR3 is TGCGCCAGCAGCCTGACAGGGACGAAGAGCTCTGGGGCCAACGTCCTGACTTTC. Its translation is CASSLTGTKSSGANVLTF.

The chain is built from TRBV19 and TRBJ1-5; D uncertain. Looked up from germline, CDR1 is LNHDA and CDR2 is SQIVND (reference sequence). V was trimmed by 6 bases and J by 4 bases, leaving 16 bases between them. The CDR3 has 15 residues. The CDR3, as DNA: TGTGCCAGTAGCCCAGAGATAGCGTCTAATCAGCCCCAGCATTTT. Translating gives CASSPEIASNQPQHF.

The genes are TRBV6-2 or TRBV6-3 and TRBJ1-5; perhaps TRBD1 as D (6 bases). Germline CDR1 and CDR2: MNHEY and SVGEGT. The CDR3 totals 13 residues. The V end lost 6 bases, the J end lost 5 bases, and 11 bases lay between the germline ends. CDR3 nucleotide sequence: TGTGCCAGCAGCCAGGGGTACGATCAGCCCCAGCATTTT. Amino acids: CASSQGYDQPQHF.

The J gene is TRBJ1-6, the V gene TRBV4-1, with 8 bases identical to TRBD1. The CDR3 spans 20 residues. Trimming removed 2 bases from V and 0 bases from J; junction bases left unmatched: 12. The V gene's germline CDR1 is MGHRA and CDR2 YSYEKL. The CDR3 nucleotides are TGCGCCAGCAGCCAACTATCCCCGGGACAGGCCAGCTCCTATAATTCACCCCTCCACTTT. This sequence encodes CASSQLSPGQASSYNSPLHF.

The chain employs TRBV2 and TRBJ1-5; D call uncertain. Trimming removed 8 bases at V and 1 base at J, with 9 bases between. This CDR3 spans 13 amino acids. Germline assignment: CDR1 SNHLY and CDR2 FYNNEI. CDR3 nucleotide sequence: TGTGCCAGCCGGCGGGAGAGCAATCAGCCCCAGCATTTT. Translation gives CASRRESNQPQHF.

The V and J genes are TRBV5-4 and TRBJ2-3; 16 positions agree with TRBD2. Looked up from germline, CDR1 is SGHNT and CDR2 is YYREEE (reference sequence). After removal of 0 bases from V and 7 bases from J, the junction contained 8 bases not matched to a gene. The CDR3 sequence is 18 residues long. CDR3 coding DNA: TGTGCCAGCAGCTTGGATGCGGGGACTAGCGGGGGGGCAAATACGCAGTATTTT. This translates into CASSLDAGTSGGANTQYF.

V usage is TRBV4-1 and J usage is TRBJ2-7; TRBD2 is a possible D gene (6 bases). CDR3 length equals 16 residues. CDR1 and CDR2 from the germline V gene are MGHRA and YSYEKL. The ends were cut back, 0 bases at V and 2 bases at J, with 14 bases in the middle. CDR3 region: CASSQDPAGLPYEQYF. CDR3 DNA: TGCGCCAGCAGCCAAGATCCAGCGGGCCTTCCCTACGAGCAGTACTTC.

V and J are TRBV10-3 and TRBJ1-1; TRBD1 matches at 8 bases. CDR1 is ENHRY and CDR2 is SYGVKD in the germline V gene. V lost 2 bases to trimming and J lost 10 bases; unmatched junction nucleotides: 6. The CDR3 consists of 13 residues. CDR3 protein: CAISEGETGGAFF. The CDR3 bases are TGTGCCATCAGTGAGGGGGAAACAGGGGGAGCTTTCTTT.

V is TRBV9 and J is TRBJ1-4, with D maybe TRBD1 (6 bases). Deletions cut 2 bases from V and 5 bases from J, with 10 bases between. The CDR3 spans 14 residues. CDR1 and CDR2 (germline): SGDLS, YYNGEE. The CDR3, as DNA: TGTGCCAGCAGCGTCTCGGGACAAAATGAAAAACTGTTTTTT. Its protein product is CASSVSGQNEKLFF.

This clone was observed once. The chain employs TRBV9 and TRBJ2-5; tentatively, D is TRBD2 (6 bases). CDR3 length: 16 amino acids. The V gene lost 0 bases and the J gene lost 1 base, with 13 bases spanning the gap. Germline V gives CDR1 SGDLS, CDR2 YYNGEE. CDR3 in DNA: TGTGCCAGCAGCGTAGTGCTAGCGAGACCCCAAGAGACCCAGTACTTC. This encodes CASSVVLARPQETQYF.

The chain carries TRBV14 and TRBJ2-3; D remains unclear. The length of the CDR3 is 12 residues. With 3 bases removed from V and 2 bases from J, the gap between germline ends came to 3 bases. Germline values: CDR1 SGHDN, CDR2 FVKESK. The CDR3, as DNA: TGTGCCAGCAGCCATTACACAGATACGCAGTATTTT. This gives the protein CASSHYTDTQYF.

V usage is TRBV7-9 and J usage is TRBJ1-3; D is unclear. V was cut by 3 bases and J by 1 base, with 13 bases left in between. The length of the CDR3 is 16 residues. CDR1 and CDR2 from the germline V gene are SEHNR and FQNEAQ (reference sequence). CDR3 in amino acids: CASSFYSDSSGNTIYF. CDR3 bases: TGTGCCAGCAGCTTCTACTCGGACTCGTCTGGAAACACCATATATTTT.

The CDR3 DNA follows: TGTGCCAGAAGCTCCCCCGGGGGTACTGAAGCTTTCTTT. Translation gives CARSSPGGTEAFF. The chain links TRBV5-3 to TRBJ1-1; D may be TRBD1 (5 bases). TRBV5-3 qualifies as an ORF whose function is uncertain. There are 13 residues in the CDR3. V lost 3 bases and J 5 bases, leaving 11 bases between the germline ends.

In nucleotides, the CDR3 is TGTGCCAGCAGCCCTGACGGGGGGGAGAACAATGAGCAGTTCTTC. This sequence encodes CASSPDGGENNEQFF. The chain recombines TRBV2 with TRBJ2-1, with 8 bases fitting TRBD2. The junction had 9 bases not matched to a gene; V was cut back by 6 bases and J by 5 bases. The germline V gene has CDR1 SNHLY and CDR2 FYNNEI. The CDR3 covers 15 residues. Supplemented by reference TRBV2 and TRBJ2-1, the full variable domain reads EPEVTQTPSHQVTQMGQEVILRCVPISNHLYFYWYRQILGQKVEFLVSFYNNEISEKSEIFDDQFSVERPDGSNFTLKIRSTKLEDSAMYFCASSPDGGENNEQFFGPGTRLTVL.

In this sample, this clone turned up a few times. This sequence joins TRBV19 and TRBJ2-5; a weak D match, TRBD1 (6 bases). The germline V gene encodes CDR1 LNHDA and CDR2 SQIVND (reference sequence). Deletions cut 3 bases from V and 1 base from J, with 12 bases between. This CDR3 spans 15 amino acids. The CDR3 loop is CASSMSGAFQETQYF. In DNA, the CDR3 is TGTGCCAGTAGTATGTCAGGGGCCTTCCAAGAGACCCAGTACTTC.

This clone was observed a few times. The V and J genes are TRBV6-6 and TRBJ1-5; no firm D call. Germline assignment: CDR1 MNHNY and CDR2 SVGAGI (reference sequence). The V end lost 2 bases, the J end lost 3 bases, and 8 bases lay between the germline ends. The CDR3 runs to 14 residues. The CDR3 nucleotides read TGTGCCAGCAGTTACGTCTGGGCCAATCAGCCCCAGCATTTT. It specifies CASSYVWANQPQHF.

V gene TRBV6-5 combines with J gene TRBJ1-3, with 8 bases identical to TRBD1. V trimming: 5 bases; J trimming: 4 bases; junction bases outside the gene matches: 7. The CDR3 is made up of 15 amino acids. The germline V gene has CDR1 MNHEY and CDR2 SVGAGI. In DNA, the CDR3 is TGTGCCAGCAGTCTGGACAGGGTGGCCGGAAACACCATATATTTT. This gives the protein CASSLDRVAGNTIYF.

The chain couples TRBV9 to TRBJ1-1; no reliable D call. Germline CDR1 is SGDLS and CDR2 is YYNGEE. This CDR3 contains 13 residues. V shed 4 bases and J shed 3 bases, with 10 bases lying between them. In DNA form, the CDR3 reads TGTGCCAGCAGCCGAGTGCCTGACACTGAAGCTTTCTTT. Translated: CASSRVPDTEAFF.

This clone was counted between two and nine times. V is TRBV4-3 and J is TRBJ1-2; tentative D call: TRBD1 (5 bases). V dropped 0 bases and J dropped 6 bases, with 14 bases sitting between them. The CDR3 covers 15 residues. Germline values: CDR1 LGHNA, CDR2 YSLEER. The CDR3 DNA reads as TGCGCCAGCAGCCAAGATTGGGTGCAGGGTGATGGCTACACCTTC. As protein: CASSQDWVQGDGYTF.

CDR3 protein: CASSLEGAGTQYF. CDR3 sequence (DNA): TGTGCCAGCAGCTTAGAGGGGGCCGGGACCCAGTACTTC. The V gene is TRBV7-8, the J gene TRBJ2-5; 7 positions agree with TRBD1. In germline, CDR1 is SGHVS, CDR2 FQNEAQ. This CDR3 contains 13 residues. V trimming: 1 base; J trimming: 7 bases; junction bases outside the gene matches: 3.

The chain has TRBV18 and TRBJ1-2; no clear D gene. CDR1 is KGHSH and CDR2 is LQKENI in the germline V gene. CDR3 length: 15 residues. With 6 bases removed from V and 3 bases from J, the gap between germline ends came to 17 bases. The CDR3 region has the DNA TGTGCCAGCTCGGGTAGCGATGCCAGTTACTATGGCTACACCTTC. Amino acid sequence: CASSGSDASYYGYTF. The full variable domain, its missing parts supplied by reference TRBV18 and TRBJ1-2, is NAGVMQNPRHLVRRRGQEARLRCSPMKGHSHVYWYRQLPEEGLKFMVYLQKENIIDESGMPKERFSAEFPKEGPSILRIQQVVRGDSAAYFCASSGSDASYYGYTFGSGTRLTVV.

The chain uses TRBV5-8 and TRBJ1-2; no reliable D call. V was trimmed by 5 bases and J by 1 base, leaving 12 bases between them. Germline loops: CDR1 SGHTS, CDR2 YDEGEE. This CDR3 is 14 amino acids long. CDR3 protein: CASRLQQRNYGYTF. The CDR3, as DNA: TGTGCCAGCAGATTACAGCAACGTAACTATGGCTACACCTTC.

V is TRBV5-1 and J is TRBJ1-5; no clear D. Germline values: CDR1 SGHRS, CDR2 YFSETQ. V was trimmed by 1 base and J by 6 bases, leaving 8 bases between them. CDR3 length: 13 amino acids. The CDR3 loop reads CASSLNEGQPQHF. The CDR3, as DNA: TGCGCCAGCAGCTTGAATGAGGGTCAGCCCCAGCATTTT. The complete variable domain, with remaining parts taken from reference TRBV5-1 and TRBJ1-5, reads KAGVTQTPRYLIKTRGQQVTLSCSPISGHRSVSWYQQTPGQGLQFLFEYFSETQRNKGNFPGRFSGRQFSNSRSEMNVSTLELGDSALYLCASSLNEGQPQHFGDGTRLSIL.

Worth noting for this clone: Additional DNA sequences in this sample encode the identical CDR3. This chain links TRBV14 with TRBJ1-1; 7 bases are shared with TRBD1. The germline V gene encodes CDR1 SGHDN and CDR2 FVKESK. Unmatched junction bases numbered 0, after V lost 4 bases and J lost 1 base. CDR3 length equals 13 residues. CDR3 DNA sequence: TGTGCCAGCAGCCGACAGGGGAACACTGAAGCTTTCTTT. Its translation is CASSRQGNTEAFF.

This chain uses TRBV2 with TRBJ2-7; 9 nucleotides match TRBD1. Trimming removed 8 bases from V and 2 bases from J; junction bases left unmatched: 7. The CDR3 runs to 14 residues. Germline loops: CDR1 SNHLY, CDR2 FYNNEI. CDR3 residues: CASQIWTGAYEQYF. In nucleotides, the CDR3 is TGTGCCAGCCAGATCTGGACAGGGGCCTACGAGCAGTACTTC.

J is TRBJ1-5 and V is TRBV19; 9 bases agree with TRBD1. CDR1 and CDR2 (germline): LNHDA, SQIVND (reference sequence). The CDR3 has 17 residues. J gave up 5 bases and V 1 base, and 9 bases lay outside the gene matches. The CDR3 sequence: CASSIAGGTGQYQPQHF. In DNA, the CDR3 is TGTGCCAGTAGTATAGCTGGCGGGACAGGGCAATATCAGCCCCAGCATTTT.

The V and J genes are TRBV5-4 and TRBJ1-2; D remains unclear. The V gene lost 6 bases and the J gene lost 8 bases, with 23 bases spanning the gap. Germline values: CDR1 SGHNT, CDR2 YYREEE (reference sequence). CDR3 length: 15 residues. The CDR3 region is CASTHLTGAYGGYTF. CDR3 in DNA: TGTGCCAGCACCCATTTGACGGGAGCCTATGGGGGCTACACCTTC.

Here the CDR3 DNA reads TGTGCCAGCAGCCGACAGGGGAACACTGAAGCTTTCTTT. It encodes CASSRQGNTEAFF. This rearrangement joins TRBV5-4 to TRBJ1-1, with 7 bases identical to TRBD1. Germline V gene sequence: CDR1 SGHNT, CDR2 YYREEE (reference sequence). CDR3 length: 13 amino acids. V dropped 4 bases and J dropped 1; count of bases not matched to a gene: 1. Full variable domain (remainder filled in from reference TRBV5-4 and TRBJ1-1): ETGVTQSPTHLIKTRGQQVTLRCSSQSGHNTVSWYQQALGQGPQFIFQYYREEENGRGNFPPRFSGLQFPNYSSELNVNALELDDSALYLCASSRQGNTEAFFGQGTRLTVV.

The rearrangement uses TRBV9 and TRBJ2-7, with 8 bases aligning to TRBD1. The CDR3 length is 15 residues. Germline V gene sequence: CDR1 SGDLS, CDR2 YYNGEE. V shed 1 base, J shed 5 bases, and the junction held 8 bases outside the gene matches. CDR3 nucleotides: TGTGCCAGCAGCGTATCCGGGACAGGCCCCCACGAGCAGTACTTC. Translated, it gives CASSVSGTGPHEQYF.

This rearrangement joins TRBV15 to TRBJ2-1, with TRBD2 identical over 9 bases. The trim removed 5 bases at V and 0 bases at J, leaving 14 bases unmatched. CDR1 is LNHNV and CDR2 is YYDKDF in the germline V gene (reference sequence). The CDR3 contains 19 residues. DNA for the CDR3: TGTGCCACCAGCCTTACAATCCTTTTAGCGGGGGCCTCCTACAATGAGCAGTTCTTC. Protein sequence: CATSLTILLAGASYNEQFF.